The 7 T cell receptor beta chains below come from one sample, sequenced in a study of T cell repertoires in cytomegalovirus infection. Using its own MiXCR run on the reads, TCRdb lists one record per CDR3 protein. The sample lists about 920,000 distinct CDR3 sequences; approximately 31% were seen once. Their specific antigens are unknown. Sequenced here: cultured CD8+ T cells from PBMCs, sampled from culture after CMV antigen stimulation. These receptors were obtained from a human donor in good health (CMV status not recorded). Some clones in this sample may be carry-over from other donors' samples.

The CDR3 bases are TGCGCCAGCAGTCATTGGAGGGAGACCCAGTACTTC. This gives the protein CASSHWRETQYF. The chain combines TRBV23-1 with TRBJ2-5; tentatively, D is TRBD2 (5 bases). TRBV23-1 belongs to the ORF category, with a function that is uncertain. The CDR3 length is 12 residues. The germline V and J ends were trimmed by 3 bases and 5 bases, with 7 bases remaining between them.

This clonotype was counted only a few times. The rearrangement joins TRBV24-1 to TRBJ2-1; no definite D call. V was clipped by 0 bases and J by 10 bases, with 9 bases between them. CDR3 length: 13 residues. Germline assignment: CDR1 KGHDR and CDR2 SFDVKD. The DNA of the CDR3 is TGTGCCACCAGTGATTTGTACCTTAGAGAGCAGTTCTTC. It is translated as CATSDLYLREQFF.

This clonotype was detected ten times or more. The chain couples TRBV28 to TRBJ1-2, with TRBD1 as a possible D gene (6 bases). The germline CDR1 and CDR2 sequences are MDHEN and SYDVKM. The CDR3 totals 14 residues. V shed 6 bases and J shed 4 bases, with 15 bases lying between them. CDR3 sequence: CASSPTGLIYGYTF. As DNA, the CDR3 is TGTGCCAGCAGCCCTACAGGGCTAATCTATGGCTACACCTTC.

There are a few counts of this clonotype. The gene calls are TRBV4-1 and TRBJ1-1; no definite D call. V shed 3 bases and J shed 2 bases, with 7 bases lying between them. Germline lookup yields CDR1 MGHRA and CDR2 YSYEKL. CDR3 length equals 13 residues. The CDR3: CASSHALNTEAFF. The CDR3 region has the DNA TGCGCCAGCAGCCACGCATTAAACACTGAAGCTTTCTTT.

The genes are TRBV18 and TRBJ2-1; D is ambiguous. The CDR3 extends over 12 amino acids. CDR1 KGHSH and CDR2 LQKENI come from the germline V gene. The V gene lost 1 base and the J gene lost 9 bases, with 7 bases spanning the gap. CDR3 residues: CASSPRRLEQFF. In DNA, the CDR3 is TGTGCCAGCTCACCACGAAGACTTGAGCAGTTCTTC.

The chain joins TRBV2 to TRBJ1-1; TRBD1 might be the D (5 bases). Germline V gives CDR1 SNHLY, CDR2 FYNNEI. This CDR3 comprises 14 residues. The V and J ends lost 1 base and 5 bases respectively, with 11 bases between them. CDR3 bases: TGTGCCAGCAGTGAAGGGGCGCGACAGACTGAAGCTTTCTTT. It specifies CASSEGARQTEAFF.

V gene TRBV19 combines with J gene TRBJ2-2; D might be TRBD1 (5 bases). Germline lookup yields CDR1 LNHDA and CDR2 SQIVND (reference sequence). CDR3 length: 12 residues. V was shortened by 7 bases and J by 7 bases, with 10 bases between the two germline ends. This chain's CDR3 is CASTQGIGELFF. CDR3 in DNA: TGTGCCAGTACTCAGGGAATCGGGGAGCTGTTTTTT.